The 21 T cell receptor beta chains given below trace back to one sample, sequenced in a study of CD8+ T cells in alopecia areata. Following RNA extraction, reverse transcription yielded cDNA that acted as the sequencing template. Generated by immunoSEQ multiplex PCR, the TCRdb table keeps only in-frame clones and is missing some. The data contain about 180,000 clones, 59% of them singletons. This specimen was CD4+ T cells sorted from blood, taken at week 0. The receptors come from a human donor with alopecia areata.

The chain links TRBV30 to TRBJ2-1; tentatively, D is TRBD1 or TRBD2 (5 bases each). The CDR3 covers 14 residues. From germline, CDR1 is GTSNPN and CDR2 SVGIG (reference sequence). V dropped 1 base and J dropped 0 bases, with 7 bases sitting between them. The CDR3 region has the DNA TGTGCCTGGAGTGCTGGGGGCTCCTACAATGAGCAGTTCTTC. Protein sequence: CAWSAGGSYNEQFF.

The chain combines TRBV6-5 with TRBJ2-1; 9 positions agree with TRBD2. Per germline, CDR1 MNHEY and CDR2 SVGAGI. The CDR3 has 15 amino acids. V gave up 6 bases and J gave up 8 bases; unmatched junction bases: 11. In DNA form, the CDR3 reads TGTGCCAGCAGGCGGGGGGGAATAGCCGGGGATGAGCAGTTCTTC. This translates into CASRRGGIAGDEQFF.

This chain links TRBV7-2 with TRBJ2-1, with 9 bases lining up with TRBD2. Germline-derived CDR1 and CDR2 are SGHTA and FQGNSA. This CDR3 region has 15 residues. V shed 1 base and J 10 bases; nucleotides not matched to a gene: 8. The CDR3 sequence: CASSLEAGGHEEQFF. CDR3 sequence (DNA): TGTGCCAGCAGCTTAGAGGCGGGGGGGCATGAGGAGCAGTTCTTC.

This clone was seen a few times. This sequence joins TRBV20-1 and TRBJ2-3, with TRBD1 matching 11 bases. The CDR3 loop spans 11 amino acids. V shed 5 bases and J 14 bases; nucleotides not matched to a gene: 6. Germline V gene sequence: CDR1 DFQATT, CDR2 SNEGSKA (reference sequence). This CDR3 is CSAAGQGALYF. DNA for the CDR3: TGCAGTGCTGCTGGACAGGGGGCACTGTATTTT.

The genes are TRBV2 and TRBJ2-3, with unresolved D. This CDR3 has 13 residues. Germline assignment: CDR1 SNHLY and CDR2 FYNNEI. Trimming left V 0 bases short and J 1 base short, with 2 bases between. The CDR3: CASSEAGTDTQYF. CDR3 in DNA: TGTGCCAGCAGTGAAGCGGGCACAGATACGCAGTATTTT.

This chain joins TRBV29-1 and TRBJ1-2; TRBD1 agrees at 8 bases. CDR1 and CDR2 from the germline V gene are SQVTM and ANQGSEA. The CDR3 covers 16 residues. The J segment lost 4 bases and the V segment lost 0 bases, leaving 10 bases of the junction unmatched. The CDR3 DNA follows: TGCAGCGTTGAAGATCTGGACAGGGAAACTCTCTATGGCTACACCTTC. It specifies CSVEDLDRETLYGYTF.

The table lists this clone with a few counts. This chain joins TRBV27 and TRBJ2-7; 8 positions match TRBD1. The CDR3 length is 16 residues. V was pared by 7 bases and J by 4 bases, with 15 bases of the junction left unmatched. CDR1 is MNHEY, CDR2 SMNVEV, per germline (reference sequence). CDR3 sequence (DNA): TGTGCCAGCAAAGTACTCCTGACAGGGGTTATGTACGAGCAGTACTTC. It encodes CASKVLLTGVMYEQYF.

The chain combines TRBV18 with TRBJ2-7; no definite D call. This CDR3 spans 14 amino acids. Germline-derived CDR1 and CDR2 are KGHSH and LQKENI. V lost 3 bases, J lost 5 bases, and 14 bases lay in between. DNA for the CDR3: TGTGCCAGCTCACCTCTTCGGGCCCCCCACGAGCAGTACTTC. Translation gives CASSPLRAPHEQYF.

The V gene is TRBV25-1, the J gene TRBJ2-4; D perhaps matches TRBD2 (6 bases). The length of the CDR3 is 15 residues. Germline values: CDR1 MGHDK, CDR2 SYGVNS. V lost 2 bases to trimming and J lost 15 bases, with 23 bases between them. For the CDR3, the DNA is TGTGCCAGCAGTGAAGGGGGACTGGGGGGAGTACGTCTGTACTTC. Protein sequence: CASSEGGLGGVRLYF.

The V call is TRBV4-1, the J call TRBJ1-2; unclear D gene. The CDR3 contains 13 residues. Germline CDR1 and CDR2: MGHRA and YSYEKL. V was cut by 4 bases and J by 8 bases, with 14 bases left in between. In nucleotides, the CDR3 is TGCGCCAGCAGCCCCGGGTCGGTGGGGGGCTACACCTTC. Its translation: CASSPGSVGGYTF.

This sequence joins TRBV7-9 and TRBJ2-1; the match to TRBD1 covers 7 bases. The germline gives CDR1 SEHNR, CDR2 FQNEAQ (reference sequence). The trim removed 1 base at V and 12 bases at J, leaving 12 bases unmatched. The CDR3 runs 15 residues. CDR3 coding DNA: TGTGCCAGCAGCTTAGTTGCCAGGGGGTCCCTTCCGCAGTTCTTC. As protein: CASSLVARGSLPQFF.

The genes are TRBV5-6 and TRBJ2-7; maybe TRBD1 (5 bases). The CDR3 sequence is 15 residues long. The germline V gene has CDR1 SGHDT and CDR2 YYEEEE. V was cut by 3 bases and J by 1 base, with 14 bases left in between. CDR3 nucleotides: TGTGCCAGCAGCTCACCCCTCAGGGATTCCTACGAGCAGTACTTC. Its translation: CASSSPLRDSYEQYF.

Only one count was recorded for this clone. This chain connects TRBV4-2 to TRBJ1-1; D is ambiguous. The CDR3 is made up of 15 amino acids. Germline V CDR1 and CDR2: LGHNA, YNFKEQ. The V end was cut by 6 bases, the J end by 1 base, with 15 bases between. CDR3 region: CASSLGGSANTEAFF. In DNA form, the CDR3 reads TGTGCCAGCAGTCTGGGTGGGTCGGCGAACACTGAAGCTTTCTTT.

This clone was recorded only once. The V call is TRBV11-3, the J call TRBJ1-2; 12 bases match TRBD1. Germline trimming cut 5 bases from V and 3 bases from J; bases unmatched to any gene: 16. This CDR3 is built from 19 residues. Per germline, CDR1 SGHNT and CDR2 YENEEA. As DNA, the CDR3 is TGTGCCAGCAGCGGAACTAATGTGGGACAGGGGGCCATTTACTATGGCTACACCTTC. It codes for CASSGTNVGQGAIYYGYTF.

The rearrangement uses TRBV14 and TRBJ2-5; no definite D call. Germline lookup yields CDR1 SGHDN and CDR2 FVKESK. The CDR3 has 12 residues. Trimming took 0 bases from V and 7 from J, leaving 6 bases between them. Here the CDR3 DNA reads TGTGCCAGCAGCCAAGAATTGGGGACCCAGTACTTC. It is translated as CASSQELGTQYF.

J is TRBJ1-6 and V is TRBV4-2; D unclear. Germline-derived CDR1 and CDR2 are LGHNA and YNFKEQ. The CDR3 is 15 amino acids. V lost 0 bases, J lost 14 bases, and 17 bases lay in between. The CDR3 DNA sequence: TGTGCCAGCAGCCAAGAGGCTAGCCCCCTTGAAGCCCTCCACTTT. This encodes CASSQEASPLEALHF.

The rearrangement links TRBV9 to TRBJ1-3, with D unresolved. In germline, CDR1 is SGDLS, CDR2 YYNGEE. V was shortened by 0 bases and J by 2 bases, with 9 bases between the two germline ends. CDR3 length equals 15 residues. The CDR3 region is CASSVGVSAGNTIYF. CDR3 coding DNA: TGTGCCAGCAGCGTAGGGGTAAGCGCTGGAAACACCATATATTTT.

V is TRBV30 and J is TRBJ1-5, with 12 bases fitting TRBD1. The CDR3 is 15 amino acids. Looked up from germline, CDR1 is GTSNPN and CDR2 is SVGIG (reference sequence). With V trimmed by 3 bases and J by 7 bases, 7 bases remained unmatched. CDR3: CAWRAGTGGRQPQHF. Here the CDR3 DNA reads TGTGCCTGGAGGGCCGGGACAGGGGGCCGACAGCCCCAGCATTTT. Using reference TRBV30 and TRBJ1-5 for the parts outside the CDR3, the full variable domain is SQTIHQWPATLVQPVGSPLSLECTVEGTSNPNLYWYRQAAGRGLQLLFYSVGIGQISSEVPQNLSASRPQDRQFILSSKKLLLSDSGFYLCAWRAGTGGRQPQHFGDGTRLSIL.

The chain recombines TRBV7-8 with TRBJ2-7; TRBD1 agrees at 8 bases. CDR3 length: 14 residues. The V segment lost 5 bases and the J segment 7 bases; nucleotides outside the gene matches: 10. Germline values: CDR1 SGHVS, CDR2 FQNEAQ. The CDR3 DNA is TGTGCCAGCAGCCCGGACAGGGTTTTCCGGGAGCAGTACTTC. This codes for CASSPDRVFREQYF.

CDR3 sequence (DNA): TGTGCCAGCTCGGACAGATCAGGCTATGGCTACACCTTC. Translation gives CASSDRSGYGYTF. The chain couples TRBV18 to TRBJ1-2; tentative D call: TRBD1 (6 bases). The germline V and J ends were trimmed by 6 bases and 4 bases, with 12 bases remaining between them. CDR3 length equals 13 residues. CDR1 KGHSH and CDR2 LQKENI come from the germline V gene.

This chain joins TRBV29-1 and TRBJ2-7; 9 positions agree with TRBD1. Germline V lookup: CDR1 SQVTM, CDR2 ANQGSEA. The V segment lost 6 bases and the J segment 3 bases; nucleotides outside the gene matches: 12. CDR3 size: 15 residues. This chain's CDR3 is CSVDNRGRVLYEQYF. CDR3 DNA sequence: TGCAGCGTAGATAACAGGGGGCGGGTGCTCTACGAGCAGTACTTC.